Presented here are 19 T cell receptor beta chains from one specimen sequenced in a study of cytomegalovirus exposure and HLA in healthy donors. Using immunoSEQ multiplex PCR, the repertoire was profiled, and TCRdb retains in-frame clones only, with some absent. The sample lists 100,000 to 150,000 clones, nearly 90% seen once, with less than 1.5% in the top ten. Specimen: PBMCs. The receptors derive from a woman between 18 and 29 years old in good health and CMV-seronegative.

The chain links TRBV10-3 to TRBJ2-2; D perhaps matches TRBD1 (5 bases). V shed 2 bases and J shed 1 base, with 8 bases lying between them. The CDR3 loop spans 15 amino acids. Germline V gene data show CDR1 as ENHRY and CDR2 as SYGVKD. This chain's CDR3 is CAISEERGNTGELFF. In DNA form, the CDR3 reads TGTGCCATCAGTGAGGAAAGGGGGAACACCGGGGAGCTGTTTTTT.

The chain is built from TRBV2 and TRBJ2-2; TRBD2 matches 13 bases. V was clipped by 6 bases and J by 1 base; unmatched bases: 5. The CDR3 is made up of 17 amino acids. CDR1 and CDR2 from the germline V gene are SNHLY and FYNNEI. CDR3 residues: CASRETSGRQNTGELFF. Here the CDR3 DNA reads TGTGCCAGCAGGGAGACTAGCGGGAGGCAGAACACCGGGGAGCTGTTTTTT.

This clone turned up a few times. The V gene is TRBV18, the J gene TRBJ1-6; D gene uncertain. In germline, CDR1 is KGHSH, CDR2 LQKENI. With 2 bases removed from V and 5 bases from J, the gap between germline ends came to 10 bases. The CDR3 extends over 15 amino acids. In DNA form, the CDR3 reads TGTGCCAGCTCACCAAACAGTCAAGATAATTCACCCCTCCACTTT. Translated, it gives CASSPNSQDNSPLHF.

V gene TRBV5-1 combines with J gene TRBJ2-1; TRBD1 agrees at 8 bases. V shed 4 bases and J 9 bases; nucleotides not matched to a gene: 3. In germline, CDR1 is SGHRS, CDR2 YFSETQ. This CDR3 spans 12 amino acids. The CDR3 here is CASSRTGSEQFF. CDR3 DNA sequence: TGCGCCAGCAGCCGGACAGGGTCTGAGCAGTTCTTC.

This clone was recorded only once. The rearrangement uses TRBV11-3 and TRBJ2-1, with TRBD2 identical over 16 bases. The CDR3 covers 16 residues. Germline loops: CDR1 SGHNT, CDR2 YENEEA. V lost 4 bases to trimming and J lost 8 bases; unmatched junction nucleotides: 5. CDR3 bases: TGTGCCAGCAGCTGGGGGACTAGCGGGAGGGTTGATGAGCAGTTCTTC. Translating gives CASSWGTSGRVDEQFF.

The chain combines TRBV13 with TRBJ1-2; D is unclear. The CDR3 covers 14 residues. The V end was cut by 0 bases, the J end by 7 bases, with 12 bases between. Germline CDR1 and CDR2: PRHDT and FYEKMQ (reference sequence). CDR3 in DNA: TGTGCCAGCAGCTTAGGCCTAGGTACTACTGGCTACACCTTC. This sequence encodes CASSLGLGTTGYTF.

The CDR3 spells CASSEEAGSGYTF. CDR3 in DNA: TGTGCCAGCAGTGAAGAGGCGGGCAGTGGCTACACCTTC. V and J are TRBV2 and TRBJ1-2, with D uncertain. The V gene's germline CDR1 is SNHLY and CDR2 FYNNEI. Trimming cost V 1 base and J 7 bases, with 10 bases left between them. This CDR3 has 13 amino acids.

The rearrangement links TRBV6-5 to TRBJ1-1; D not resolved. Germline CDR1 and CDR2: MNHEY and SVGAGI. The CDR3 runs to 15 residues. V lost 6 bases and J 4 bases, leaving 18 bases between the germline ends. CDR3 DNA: TGTGCCAGCAGAGCCTTGAACGGCGGGAGCACTGAAGCTTTCTTT. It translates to CASRALNGGSTEAFF.

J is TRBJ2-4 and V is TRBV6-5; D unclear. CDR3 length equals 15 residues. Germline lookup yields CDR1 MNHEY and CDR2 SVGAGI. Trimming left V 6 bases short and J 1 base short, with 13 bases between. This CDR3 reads CASRTNRLAKNIQYF. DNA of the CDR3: TGTGCCAGCAGAACTAATCGGCTGGCCAAAAACATTCAGTACTTC.

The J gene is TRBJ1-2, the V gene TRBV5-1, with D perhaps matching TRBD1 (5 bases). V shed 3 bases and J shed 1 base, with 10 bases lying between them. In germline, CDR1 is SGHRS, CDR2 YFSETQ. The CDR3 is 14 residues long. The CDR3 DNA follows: TGCGCCAGCAGCTATGACAGCTTTAACTATGGCTACACCTTC. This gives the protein CASSYDSFNYGYTF.

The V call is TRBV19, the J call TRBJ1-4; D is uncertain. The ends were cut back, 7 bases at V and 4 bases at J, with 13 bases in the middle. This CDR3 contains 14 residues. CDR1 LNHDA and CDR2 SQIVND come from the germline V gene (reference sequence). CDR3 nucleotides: TGTGCCAGTAAGGAATCTCGGGTTAATGAAAAACTGTTTTTT. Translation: CASKESRVNEKLFF.

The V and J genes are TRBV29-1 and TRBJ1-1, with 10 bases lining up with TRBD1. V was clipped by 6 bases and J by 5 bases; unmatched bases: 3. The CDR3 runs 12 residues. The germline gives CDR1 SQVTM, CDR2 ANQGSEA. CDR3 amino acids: CSVAGQGTEAFF. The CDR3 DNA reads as TGCAGCGTGGCGGGACAGGGGACTGAAGCTTTCTTT.

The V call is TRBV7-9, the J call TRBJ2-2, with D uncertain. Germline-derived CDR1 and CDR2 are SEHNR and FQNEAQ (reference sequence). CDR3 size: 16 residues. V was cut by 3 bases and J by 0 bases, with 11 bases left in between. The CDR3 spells CASSLALNSNTGELFF. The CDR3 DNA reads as TGTGCCAGCAGCTTGGCTTTGAATTCGAACACCGGGGAGCTGTTTTTT.

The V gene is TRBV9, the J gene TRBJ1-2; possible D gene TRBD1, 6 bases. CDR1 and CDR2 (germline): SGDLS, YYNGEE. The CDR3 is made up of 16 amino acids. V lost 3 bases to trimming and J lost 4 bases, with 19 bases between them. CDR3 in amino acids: CASSGRPTGFPYGYTF. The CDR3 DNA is TGTGCCAGCAGCGGAAGACCTACAGGGTTCCCCTATGGCTACACCTTC.

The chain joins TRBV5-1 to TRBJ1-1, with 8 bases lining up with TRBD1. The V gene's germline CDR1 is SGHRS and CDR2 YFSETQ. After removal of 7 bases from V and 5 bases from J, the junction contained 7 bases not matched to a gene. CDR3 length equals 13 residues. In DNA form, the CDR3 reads TGCGCCAGCTCGATACAGGGGGGTACTGAAGCTTTCTTT. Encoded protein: CASSIQGGTEAFF.

CDR3 residues: CASSMELGYTF. In nucleotides, the CDR3 is TGTGCCAGTAGTATGGAGCTTGGCTACACCTTC. The chain couples TRBV19 to TRBJ1-2; D ambiguous. V dropped 3 bases and J dropped 7 bases, with 6 bases sitting between them. The CDR3 is made up of 11 amino acids. From germline, CDR1 is LNHDA and CDR2 SQIVND (reference sequence).

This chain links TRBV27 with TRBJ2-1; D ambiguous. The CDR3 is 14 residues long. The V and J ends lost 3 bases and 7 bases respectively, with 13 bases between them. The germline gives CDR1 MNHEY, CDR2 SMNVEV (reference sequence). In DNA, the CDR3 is TGTGCCAGCAGTTTTCGGCCCTCGGGTAATGAGCAGTTCTTC. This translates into CASSFRPSGNEQFF.

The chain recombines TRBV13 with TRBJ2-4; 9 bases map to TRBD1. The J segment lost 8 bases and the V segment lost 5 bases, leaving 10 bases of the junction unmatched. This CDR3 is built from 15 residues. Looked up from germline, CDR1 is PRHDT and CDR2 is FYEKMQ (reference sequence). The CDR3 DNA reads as TGTGCCAGCAGCGCACAGACAGGGGGTCCGGACATTCAGTACTTC. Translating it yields CASSAQTGGPDIQYF.

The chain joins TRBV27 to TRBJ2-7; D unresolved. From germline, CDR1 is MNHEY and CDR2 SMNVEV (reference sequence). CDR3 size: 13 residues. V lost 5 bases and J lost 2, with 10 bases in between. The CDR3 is CASSIQVTYEQYF. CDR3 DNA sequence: TGTGCCAGCAGTATTCAGGTAACCTACGAGCAGTACTTC.